The 27 T cell receptor beta chains reported below all come from one sample, sequenced in a study of CD8 T cells in Susac syndrome. It was with random hexamers that roughly 0.5 to 1 ug RNA was reverse transcribed. Using its own MiXCR run on the immunoSEQ multiplex PCR reads, TCRdb lists one record per CDR3 protein. The repertoire holds about 300,000 distinct CDR3 sequences, over 75% seen once, with roughly 0.21% in the top ten. What was sequenced was CD8+ T cells from PBMCs. These receptors were taken from a human donor with multiple sclerosis.

The CDR3, as DNA: TGTGCCAGCAGCGTAGCGGCTAGCGGGAGCTCCTACAATGAGCAGTTCTTC. Translating gives CASSVAASGSSYNEQFF. The rearrangement joins TRBV9 to TRBJ2-1, with 10 bases fitting TRBD2. With V trimmed by 0 bases and J by 0 bases, 3 bases remained unmatched. Germline assignment: CDR1 SGDLS and CDR2 YYNGEE. This CDR3 region has 17 residues. The whole variable domain, filled in from reference TRBV9 and TRBJ2-1, reads DSGVTQTPKHLITATGQRVTLRCSPRSGDLSVYWYQQSLDQGLQFLIQYYNGEERAKGNILERFSAQQFPDLHSELNLSSLELGDSALYFCASSVAASGSSYNEQFFGPGTRLTVL.

This sequence joins TRBV19 and TRBJ2-2; maybe TRBD1 (6 bases). This CDR3 has 15 residues. V was clipped by 2 bases and J by 3 bases, with 10 bases between them. Germline values: CDR1 LNHDA, CDR2 SQIVND (reference sequence). The CDR3 region is CASSINRAHTGELFF. CDR3 sequence (DNA): TGTGCCAGTAGTATAAACAGGGCCCACACCGGGGAGCTGTTTTTT.

The rearrangement uses TRBV4-1 and TRBJ2-3; 7 positions agree with TRBD2. There are 14 residues in the CDR3. After removal of 4 bases from V and 1 base from J, the junction contained 2 bases not matched to a gene. Germline V gene sequence: CDR1 MGHRA, CDR2 YSYEKL. The CDR3 loop is CASSRREGTDTQYF. The DNA for the CDR3 is TGCGCCAGCAGCCGACGGGAGGGCACAGATACGCAGTATTTT.

The count of this clonotype is one. The chain recombines TRBV9 with TRBJ1-2; D possibly corresponds to TRBD1 (5 bases). The CDR3 loop spans 12 amino acids. The V and J ends lost 4 bases and 8 bases respectively, with 12 bases between them. The germline gives CDR1 SGDLS, CDR2 YYNGEE. The CDR3 nucleotides read TGTGCCAGCAGCTTGGGGGTAGGAGGCTACACCTTC. It codes for CASSLGVGGYTF.

The rearrangement uses TRBV3-1 and TRBJ2-3; D remains ambiguous. The germline V and J ends were trimmed by 0 bases and 2 bases, with 9 bases remaining between them. Germline V gives CDR1 LGHDT, CDR2 YNNKEL (reference sequence). The CDR3 totals 15 residues. The chain's CDR3 is CASSQEASYTDTQYF. The CDR3 DNA reads as TGTGCCAGCAGCCAAGAGGCCAGCTACACAGATACGCAGTATTTT.

The chain employs TRBV29-1 and TRBJ2-2; 11 bases agree with TRBD2. Looked up from germline, CDR1 is SQVTM and CDR2 is ANQGSEA. Trimming at V came to 4 bases and at J to 1 base, leaving 8 bases not matched to a gene. CDR3 length: 17 amino acids. The CDR3 spells CSVAGTSGKLNTGELFF. In nucleotides, the CDR3 is TGCAGCGTTGCGGGGACTAGCGGAAAACTGAACACCGGGGAGCTGTTTTTT.

This rearrangement joins TRBV27 to TRBJ1-2, with D possibly matching TRBD1 (5 bases). The CDR3 consists of 15 residues. Trimming pared 4 bases from V and 4 bases from J, leaving 16 bases between. Germline V lookup: CDR1 MNHEY, CDR2 SMNVEV (reference sequence). This CDR3 is CASSSGRERSYGYTF. The CDR3 DNA sequence: TGTGCCAGCAGTTCGGGACGGGAGCGGAGCTATGGCTACACCTTC.

The chain is built from TRBV3-1 and TRBJ2-7; D call uncertain. Trimming shortened V by 4 bases and J by 5 bases, and 18 bases separated the two germline ends. CDR3 size: 15 residues. Germline V gene sequence: CDR1 LGHDT, CDR2 YNNKEL (reference sequence). CDR3 sequence reads: CASSREAPFIHEQYF. The CDR3 nucleotides are TGTGCCAGCAGCCGAGAGGCACCGTTTATCCACGAGCAGTACTTC.

The chain recombines TRBV27 with TRBJ2-3; 9 positions match TRBD2. This CDR3 is built from 16 residues. Germline lookup yields CDR1 MNHEY and CDR2 SMNVEV (reference sequence). J lost 5 bases, V lost 2 bases, and 8 bases had no gene match. CDR3: CASSLRAGGPGDTQYF. The CDR3 coding sequence is TGTGCCAGCAGTTTAAGGGCGGGAGGGCCCGGAGATACGCAGTATTTT.

This clonotype has just one count. The chain employs TRBV10-3 and TRBJ1-1; the D is unclear. The CDR3 is 15 amino acids. Germline CDR1 ENHRY, CDR2 SYGVKD. Trimming removed 0 bases at V and 0 bases at J, with 8 bases between. In DNA form, the CDR3 reads TGTGCCATCAGTGAGTCAGACGTTATGAACACTGAAGCTTTCTTT. Its translation: CAISESDVMNTEAFF.

This chain joins TRBV7-7 and TRBJ2-2; 8 bases match TRBD1. The CDR3 is 16 amino acids. J gave up 4 bases and V 3 bases, and 7 bases lay outside the gene matches. Germline lookup yields CDR1 SSHAT and CDR2 FNYEAQ (reference sequence). This chain's CDR3 is CASSFAQGGITGELFF. The DNA for the CDR3 is TGTGCCAGCAGCTTCGCACAGGGGGGTATCACCGGGGAGCTGTTTTTT.

The chain recombines TRBV6-2 or TRBV6-3 with TRBJ2-7; possibly TRBD2 for D (6 bases). CDR3 length equals 14 residues. From germline, CDR1 is MNHEY and CDR2 SVGEGT. V lost 7 bases and J 7 bases, leaving 20 bases between the germline ends. The CDR3 reads CASTSWGTFVEQYF. The CDR3 DNA follows: TGTGCCAGCACCTCGTGGGGGACTTTCGTGGAGCAGTACTTC.

The chain recombines TRBV7-9 with TRBJ2-7; the D gene is possibly TRBD2 (6 bases). The CDR3 extends over 13 amino acids. Germline loops: CDR1 SEHNR, CDR2 FQNEAQ (reference sequence). V was cut by 8 bases and J by 3 bases, with 14 bases left in between. In DNA form, the CDR3 reads TGTGCCAGCGCACGGGACTCTAACTACGAGCAGTACTTC. Its protein is CASARDSNYEQYF.

The chain joins TRBV7-9 to TRBJ1-2; D is uncertain. The CDR3 covers 14 residues. Germline assignment: CDR1 SEHNR and CDR2 FQNEAQ (reference sequence). The ends were cut back, 5 bases at V and 2 bases at J, with 12 bases in the middle. CDR3 loop: CASSPWGLNYGYTF. The DNA for the CDR3 is TGTGCCAGCAGCCCGTGGGGTCTGAACTATGGCTACACCTTC.

The chain has TRBV10-2 and TRBJ2-3; 13 positions match TRBD2. The CDR3 covers 15 residues. The V and J ends lost 8 bases and 5 bases, in that order; junction bases with no gene match: 7. CDR1 is WSHSY, CDR2 SAAADI, per germline. The CDR3 is CASARTSGSEDTQYF. For the CDR3, the DNA is TGCGCCAGCGCCAGGACTAGCGGGAGCGAAGATACGCAGTATTTT.

The chain joins TRBV7-6 to TRBJ2-7; 7 bases are shared with TRBD1. The V and J ends lost 5 bases and 3 bases, in that order; junction bases with no gene match: 7. This CDR3 region has 14 residues. Germline assignment: CDR1 SGHVS and CDR2 FNYEAQ. The CDR3 nucleotides are TGTGCCAGCAGCATCGGGACAGATGTCTACGAGCAGTACTTC. Translation gives CASSIGTDVYEQYF. Variable domain in full (rest from reference TRBV7-6 and TRBJ2-7): GAGVSQSPRYKVTKRGQDVALRCDPISGHVSLYWYRQALGQGPEFLTYFNYEAQQDKSGLPNDRFSAERPEGSISTLTIQRTEQRDSAMYRCASSIGTDVYEQYFGPGTRLTVT.

The chain employs TRBV28 and TRBJ1-2; 7 bases align to TRBD1. Germline-derived CDR1 and CDR2 are MDHEN and SYDVKM. The CDR3 sequence is 16 residues long. Unmatched junction bases numbered 16, after V lost 5 bases and J lost 7 bases. CDR3 sequence (DNA): TGTGCCAGCAGTCCGCTTACAGGGGAGGGCTTCGGTGGCTACACCTTC. Its translation is CASSPLTGEGFGGYTF.

The chain carries TRBV28 and TRBJ1-2; D is unresolved. The CDR3 length is 13 residues. Germline V gene sequence: CDR1 MDHEN, CDR2 SYDVKM. The V end was cut by 4 bases, the J end by 3 bases, with 9 bases between. This CDR3 reads CASSSSGYYGYTF. CDR3 in DNA: TGTGCCAGCAGTTCGAGTGGATACTATGGCTACACCTTC.

The chain is built from TRBV11-2 and TRBJ2-2; 9 bases are a match to TRBD2. The junction had 4 bases not matched to a gene; V was cut back by 2 bases and J by 0 bases. Germline V gives CDR1 SGHAT, CDR2 FQNNGV. This CDR3 has 17 residues. DNA of the CDR3: TGTGCCAGCAGCTTATGGGCGGGAGGGCCGAACACCGGGGAGCTGTTTTTT. As protein: CASSLWAGGPNTGELFF.

V usage is TRBV4-3 and J usage is TRBJ2-1; 10 nucleotides agree with TRBD2. Germline V gene lookup returns CDR1 LGHNA and CDR2 YSLEER. V shed 4 bases, J shed 1 base, and the junction held 7 bases outside the gene matches. The CDR3 loop spans 17 amino acids. The CDR3 sequence: CASSPGLAVISYNEQFF. CDR3 in DNA: TGCGCCAGCAGCCCAGGACTAGCGGTAATATCCTACAATGAGCAGTTCTTC.

The chain uses TRBV21-1 and TRBJ1-4; no DNA check was done on the table's D call, TRBD1. TRBV21-1 is noted as a pseudogene. The CDR3 sequence is 22 residues long. The DNA for the CDR3 is TGTGCCAGCAGCAGATTCCCACCGAAGAGGACAGGGGGTATTGCAACTAATGAAAAACTGTTTTTT. It yields the protein CASSRFPPKRTGGIATNEKLFF.

Worth noting for this clonotype: Because it lacks the conserved phenylalanine or tryptophan at the end, this CDR3 is likely a read error. V usage is TRBV20-1 and J usage is TRBJ1-1; 8 nucleotides line up with TRBD1. The CDR3 has 15 residues. The ends lost 2 bases at V and 5 bases at J; junction bases unmatched: 10. Germline CDR1 is DFQATT and CDR2 is SNEGSKA (reference sequence). Here the CDR3 reads CSARTVTGVITEAFS. The CDR3, as DNA: TGCAGTGCTAGAACAGTGACAGGGGTAATAACTGAAGCTTTCTCT.

This sequence joins TRBV19 and TRBJ2-1, with D tentatively TRBD2 (5 bases). The V gene lost 7 bases and the J gene lost 10 bases, with 20 bases spanning the gap. The CDR3 consists of 14 residues. Germline V gene sequence: CDR1 LNHDA, CDR2 SQIVND (reference sequence). Here the CDR3 DNA reads TGTGCCAGTAACCCATCGGGGTGGGGAAACGAGCAGTTCTTC. This sequence encodes CASNPSGWGNEQFF.

This clonotype turned up a few times. This chain uses TRBV13 with TRBJ1-1; D not certain. Germline values: CDR1 PRHDT, CDR2 FYEKMQ (reference sequence). Between the trimmed V and J ends, which lost 8 bases and 0 bases, there was a span of 7 bases. CDR3 length: 12 residues. CDR3 loop: CASGRMNTEAFF. Written as DNA, the CDR3 is TGTGCCAGCGGCAGGATGAACACTGAAGCTTTCTTT.

This chain uses TRBV7-9 with TRBJ1-4; D call uncertain. Germline V gives CDR1 SEHNR, CDR2 FQNEAQ (reference sequence). The CDR3 has 15 residues. V lost 6 bases, J lost 7 bases, and 18 bases lay in between. CDR3 in amino acids: CASSLERQAREKLFF. The DNA for the CDR3 is TGTGCCAGCAGTCTCGAGAGGCAGGCTCGTGAAAAACTGTTTTTT.

The chain recombines TRBV12-3 or TRBV12-4 with TRBJ2-3, with 8 nucleotides matching TRBD2. The length of the CDR3 is 16 residues. The ends lost 0 bases at V and 0 bases at J; junction bases unmatched: 2. CDR3: CASSLALADSTDTQYF. As DNA, the CDR3 is TGTGCCAGCAGTTTAGCACTAGCGGATAGCACAGATACGCAGTATTTT.

The chain has TRBV27 and TRBJ2-3; D call uncertain. CDR3 length equals 15 residues. The germline gives CDR1 MNHEY, CDR2 SMNVEV (reference sequence). The V end was cut by 4 bases, the J end by 4 bases, with 15 bases between. CDR3 residues: CASSSPRPPPDTQYF. The CDR3 coding sequence is TGTGCCAGCAGTTCCCCCCGCCCGCCCCCAGATACGCAGTATTTT.